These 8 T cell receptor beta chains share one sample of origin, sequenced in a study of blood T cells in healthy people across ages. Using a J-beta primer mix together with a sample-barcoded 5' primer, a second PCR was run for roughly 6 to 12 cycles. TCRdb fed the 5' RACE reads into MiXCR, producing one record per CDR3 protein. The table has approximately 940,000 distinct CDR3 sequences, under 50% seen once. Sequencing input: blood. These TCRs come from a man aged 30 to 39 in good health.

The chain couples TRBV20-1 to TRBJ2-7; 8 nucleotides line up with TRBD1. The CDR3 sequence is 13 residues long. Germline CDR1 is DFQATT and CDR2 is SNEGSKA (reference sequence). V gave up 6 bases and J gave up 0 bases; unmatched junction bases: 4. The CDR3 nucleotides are TGCAGTGCCCAGGGGGCGAACTCCTACGAGCAGTACTTC. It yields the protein CSAQGANSYEQYF.

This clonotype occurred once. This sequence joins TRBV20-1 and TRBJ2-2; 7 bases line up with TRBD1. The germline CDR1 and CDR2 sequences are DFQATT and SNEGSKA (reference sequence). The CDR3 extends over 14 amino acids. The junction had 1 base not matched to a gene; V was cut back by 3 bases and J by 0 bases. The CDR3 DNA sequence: TGCAGTGCTAGGGACAGGACGAACACCGGGGAGCTGTTTTTT. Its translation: CSARDRTNTGELFF.

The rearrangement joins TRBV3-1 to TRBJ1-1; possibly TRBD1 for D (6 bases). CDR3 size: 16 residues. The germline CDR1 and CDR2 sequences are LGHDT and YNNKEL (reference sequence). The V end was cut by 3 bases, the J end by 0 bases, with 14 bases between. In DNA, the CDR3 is TGTGCCAGCAGCCAGCGTCAGGGGAATATGAACACTGAAGCTTTCTTT. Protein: CASSQRQGNMNTEAFF.

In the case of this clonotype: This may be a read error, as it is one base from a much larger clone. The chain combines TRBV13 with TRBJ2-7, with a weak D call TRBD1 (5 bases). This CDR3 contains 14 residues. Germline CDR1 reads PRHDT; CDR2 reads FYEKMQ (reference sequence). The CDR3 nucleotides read TGTGCCAGCAGCGTAGGCGCCAGGGCCTACGAGCAGTACTTC. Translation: CASSVGARAYEQYF.

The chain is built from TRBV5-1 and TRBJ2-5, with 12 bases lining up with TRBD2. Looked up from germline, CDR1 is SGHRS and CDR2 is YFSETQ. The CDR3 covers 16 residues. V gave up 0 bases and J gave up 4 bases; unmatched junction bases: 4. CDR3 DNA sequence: TGCGCCAGCAGCTTGGGACTAGCGGGGGCGTCAGAGACCCAGTACTTC. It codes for CASSLGLAGASETQYF.

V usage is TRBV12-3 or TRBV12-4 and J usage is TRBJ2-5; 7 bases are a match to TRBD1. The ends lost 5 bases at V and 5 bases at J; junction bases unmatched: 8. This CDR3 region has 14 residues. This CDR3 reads CASSHATGWETQYF. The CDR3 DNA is TGTGCCAGCAGTCACGCGACAGGGTGGGAGACCCAGTACTTC.

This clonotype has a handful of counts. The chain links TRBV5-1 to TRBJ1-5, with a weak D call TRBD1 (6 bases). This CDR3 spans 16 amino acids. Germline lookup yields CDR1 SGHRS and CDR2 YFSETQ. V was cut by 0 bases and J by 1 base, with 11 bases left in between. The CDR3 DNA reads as TGCGCCAGCAGCTTGGGACAGGCCGGGAGCAATCAGCCCCAGCATTTT. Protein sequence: CASSLGQAGSNQPQHF.

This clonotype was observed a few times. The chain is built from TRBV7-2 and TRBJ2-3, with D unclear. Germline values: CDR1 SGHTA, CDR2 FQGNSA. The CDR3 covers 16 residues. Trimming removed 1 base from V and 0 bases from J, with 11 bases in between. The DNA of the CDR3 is TGTGCCAGCAGCTTAGGTCGCCAGACGAGCACAGATACGCAGTATTTT. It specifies CASSLGRQTSTDTQYF.